This T cell receptor (beta chain) comes out of a study of tumor-infiltrating lymphocytes in primary liver carcinoma. Study-level information: Staging placed the tumors at T1-T3 N0M0, and they measured roughly 4.2 to 11 cm across. Overall study findings and caveats: Bulk unsorted samples prevented comparison of CD4+ and CD8+ repertoires. Tumor-adjacent and tumor-blood pairs displayed less overlap than did pairs of tumor regions. Relative to blood, tumors carried a significantly larger fraction of the repertoire in their top 250 clones (p = 0.039).

As to this clonotype: Its antigen is not identified.

V lost 2 bases to trimming and J lost 4 bases, with 11 bases between them. The germline gives CDR1 MNHEY, CDR2 SVGAGI. The CDR3 sequence is 14 residues long. The input was 450 to 500 ng total RNA; TCR beta cDNA was made from it with a constant-region primer. Libraries for TCR beta were built through three nested multiplex PCR rounds, which together made up a slightly modified ARM-PCR procedure. Primers for the first two PCR rounds were TRBV1-TRBV30 forward primers and a C-beta reverse primer (around 10 cycles per round). TCRdb processed the multiplex PCR reads anew with MiXCR; each CDR3 protein has one entry. Seen here are 300,000 to 400,000 distinct CDR3 sequences, less than 75% observed once, and the top ten hold approximately 9%. Germline DNA was also extracted, and blood RNA derived from unsorted whole blood.

This TCR derives from a man aged 35-49 years with primary liver carcinoma and hepatitis B virus infection. The sample was peripheral blood. This sequence joins TRBV6-5 and TRBJ1-2; D is perhaps TRBD1 (6 bases). CDR3 bases: TGTGCCAGCAGTTACGTGACAGGACCCTATGGCTACACCTTC. Protein sequence: CASSYVTGPYGYTF.